Sequencing of this T cell receptor (beta chain) was carried out in a study of T cells after yellow fever vaccination. Findings and caveats of the study: Once the booster was given, most primary-vaccination clones reappeared, at over 95% for CD4 and 88% for CD8. A secondary response was less intense yet reached its peak sooner, at day 5 versus 15.

The V segment lost 6 bases and the J segment 3 bases; nucleotides outside the gene matches: 8. CDR1 is SNHLY and CDR2 is FYNNEI in the germline V gene. CDR3 length: 15 residues. 5'RACE template switching added a universal primer site and UMIs to TCR cDNA. TCRdb itself ran the 5' RACE reads through MiXCR, one entry per CDR3 protein. The sample carries some 320,000 distinct CDR3 sequences, roughly 4% recorded once. Comment on this clonotype: The antigen remains unidentified.

Sequencing was performed on PBMCs, taken 5 days after the yellow fever booster vaccination. The chain carries TRBV2 and TRBJ1-3, with 7 bases identical to TRBD1. The TCR originated in a man between 18 and 35 years old who received the YFV17D yellow fever vaccine. The DNA of the CDR3 is TGTGCCAGCAGCGGGACAGCCAGAGATGGAAACACCATATATTTT. It translates to CASSGTARDGNTIYF.